The text below deals with one TCR beta chain. Its antigen is not identified. The source of the sample is a study of cytomegalovirus exposure and HLA in healthy donors. V gave up 6 bases and J gave up 0 bases; unmatched junction bases: 5. The CDR3 contains 14 residues. Germline CDR1 and CDR2: MDHEN and SYDVKM. Use of 60 Vbeta and 13 Jbeta primers characterized the PCR. Clones were read by immunoSEQ multiplex PCR, and TCRdb kept only the in-frame ones, dropping some. Here the sample spans some 100,000 clones, approximately 82% being singletons. Broader study findings: Judged likely to be a sequencing artifact was a cluster of highly shared sequence variants.

The chain joins TRBV28 to TRBJ2-7; 7 bases align to TRBD1. This sequence originates from a young woman in good health and CMV-seronegative. The specimen was PBMCs. CDR3 sequence (DNA): TGTGCCAGCAGACCGACAGGGAGCTCCTACGAGCAGTACTTC. Encoded protein: CASRPTGSSYEQYF.